These 13 T cell receptor beta chains originate from one sample sequenced in a study of blood T cell repertoires in COVID-19. Repertoires were generated with immunoSEQ multiplex PCR, while TCRdb's copy carries only in-frame clones and drops some. Of roughly 250,000 clones in the sample, 80% to 90% were seen once. Sequences were obtained from PBMCs or T cells enriched from blood (not recorded which). The origin of the receptors is a woman aged 25-40 years who had recovered from COVID-19.

The chain employs TRBV28 and TRBJ1-5, with 8 bases lining up with TRBD1. The CDR3 is 14 amino acids. After removal of 6 bases from V and 5 bases from J, the junction contained 6 bases not matched to a gene. Per germline, CDR1 MDHEN and CDR2 SYDVKM. The CDR3 nucleotides are TGTGCCAGCAGACTCGACAGGGGACATCAGCCCCAGCATTTT. Its protein product is CASRLDRGHQPQHF. The variable domain in full, with the rest retrieved from reference TRBV28 and TRBJ1-5, is DVKVTQSSRYLVKRTGEKVFLECVQDMDHENMFWYRQDPGLGLRLIYFSYDVKMKEKGDIPEGYSVSREKKERFSLILESASTNQTSMYLCASRLDRGHQPQHFGDGTRLSIL.

This chain joins TRBV18 and TRBJ1-2; possibly TRBD1 for D (5 bases). In germline, CDR1 is KGHSH, CDR2 LQKENI. The CDR3 is 14 amino acids. V was clipped by 3 bases and J by 1 base, with 9 bases between them. This CDR3 reads CASSPTQVNYGYTF. For the CDR3, the DNA is TGTGCCAGCTCACCGACACAGGTTAACTATGGCTACACCTTC.

This chain connects TRBV5-1 to TRBJ1-1, with D possibly matching TRBD1 (6 bases). Trimming removed 5 bases at V and 3 bases at J, with 17 bases between. Germline assignment: CDR1 SGHRS and CDR2 YFSETQ. The CDR3 is 15 amino acids. The DNA of the CDR3 is TGCGCCAGCAGATCCGGGGGGCTAGGAGACACTGAAGCTTTCTTT. Its protein is CASRSGGLGDTEAFF.

The chain has TRBV25-1 and TRBJ1-4, with D possibly matching TRBD1 (5 bases). The V end was cut by 4 bases, the J end by 2 bases, with 11 bases between. CDR3 size: 15 residues. CDR1 is MGHDK, CDR2 SYGVNS, per germline. CDR3 bases: TGTGCCAGCAGTGCTCAGGGCTGGACTAATGAAAAACTGTTTTTT. This gives the protein CASSAQGWTNEKLFF.

This rearrangement joins TRBV28 to TRBJ2-1, with D perhaps TRBD2 (5 bases). The CDR3 is 14 residues long. Germline values: CDR1 MDHEN, CDR2 SYDVKM. V was clipped by 8 bases and J by 0 bases, with 11 bases between them. CDR3 region: CASLQRSSYNEQFF. CDR3 coding DNA: TGTGCCAGCCTACAGCGGAGCTCCTACAATGAGCAGTTCTTC.

This clone turned up a few times. The V gene is TRBV28, the J gene TRBJ1-1; possibly TRBD1 for D (6 bases). Germline-derived CDR1 and CDR2 are MDHEN and SYDVKM. CDR3 size: 14 residues. Trimming took off 5 bases at V and 2 bases at J, with 12 bases between the two ends. CDR3 nucleotide sequence: TGTGCCAGCAGTATGATCAGGGGAAACACTGAAGCTTTCTTT. Translation gives CASSMIRGNTEAFF.

CDR3 protein: CSDIRGMAEAFF. CDR3 bases: TGCAGCGACATACGGGGGATGGCTGAAGCTTTCTTT. This chain links TRBV29-1 with TRBJ1-1, with a possible D match to TRBD1 (5 bases). Germline loops: CDR1 SQVTM, CDR2 ANQGSEA. The CDR3 totals 12 residues. Deletions cut 7 bases from V and 6 bases from J, with 15 bases between.

The chain couples TRBV7-8 to TRBJ2-1, with TRBD1 matching 7 bases. The V segment lost 5 bases and the J segment 10 bases; nucleotides outside the gene matches: 8. There are 13 residues in the CDR3. Looked up from germline, CDR1 is SGHVS and CDR2 is FQNEAQ. The CDR3 here is CASSRGQAMEQFF. In nucleotides, the CDR3 is TGTGCCAGCAGCCGCGGACAGGCGATGGAGCAGTTCTTC. Supplemented by reference TRBV7-8 and TRBJ2-1, the full variable domain reads GAGVSQSPRYKVAKRGQDVALRCDPISGHVSLFWYQQALGQGPEFLTYFQNEAQLDKSGLPSDRFFAERPEGSVSTLKIQRTQQEDSAVYLCASSRGQAMEQFFGPGTRLTVL.

V gene TRBV11-2 combines with J gene TRBJ2-3; 8 nucleotides agree with TRBD2. Germline V lookup: CDR1 SGHAT, CDR2 FQNNGV. V gave up 4 bases and J gave up 7 bases; unmatched junction bases: 13. The CDR3 is made up of 16 amino acids. CDR3 protein: CASSSGTSLATYTQYF. Written as DNA, the CDR3 is TGTGCCAGCAGCTCGGGGACTAGTCTGGCCACCTATACGCAGTATTTT.

This sequence joins TRBV5-1 and TRBJ2-5; perhaps TRBD2 as D (7 bases). Looked up from germline, CDR1 is SGHRS and CDR2 is YFSETQ. V dropped 7 bases and J dropped 0 bases, with 13 bases sitting between them. This CDR3 region has 14 residues. Here the CDR3 DNA reads TGCGCCAGCGGCAGCGGGACAAACCAAGAGACCCAGTACTTC. It codes for CASGSGTNQETQYF.

There are many counts of this clone. The chain employs TRBV28 and TRBJ1-3; 11 bases map to TRBD1. This CDR3 is 16 amino acids long. CDR1 and CDR2 (germline): MDHEN, SYDVKM. The V and J ends lost 6 bases and 2 bases, in that order; junction bases with no gene match: 6. CDR3 sequence (DNA): TGTGCCAGCAGAGGACAGGGGGCTGTCACTGGAAACACCATATATTTT. It translates to CASRGQGAVTGNTIYF.

This sequence joins TRBV15 and TRBJ1-2; D gene unclear. This CDR3 is built from 14 residues. Trimming left V 0 bases short and J 3 bases short, with 8 bases between. Per the germline V gene, CDR1 is LNHNV and CDR2 is YYDKDF (reference sequence). CDR3 DNA sequence: TGTGCCACCAGCAGAGAGGGCAGATACTATGGCTACACCTTC. Its translation: CATSREGRYYGYTF. Together with reference TRBV15 and TRBJ1-2, the CDR3 gives the full variable domain: DAMVIQNPRYQVTQFGKPVTLSCSQTLNHNVMYWYQQKSSQAPKLLFHYYDKDFNNEADTPDNFQSRRPNTSFCFLDIRSPGLGDTAMYLCATSREGRYYGYTFGSGTRLTVV.

The chain carries TRBV10-3 and TRBJ2-6; 9 bases are shared with TRBD1. V was pared by 7 bases and J by 0 bases, with 13 bases of the junction left unmatched. Germline V lookup: CDR1 ENHRY, CDR2 SYGVKD. The CDR3 is 19 amino acids. CDR3 residues: CAIKSNRTGAVSGANVLTF. In nucleotides, the CDR3 is TGTGCCATCAAATCGAACCGGACAGGGGCGGTCTCTGGGGCCAACGTCCTGACTTTC.